This T cell receptor beta chain originates from a study of T cells in Graves' hyperthyroidism and ophthalmopathy. From RNA transcripts, TCR beta CDR3 regions were amplified. TCR CDR3 underwent first-round RT-PCR with the HTBI primer set. In TCRdb, the multiplex PCR reads were re-called with MiXCR into one record per CDR3 protein. Seen here are a few hundred thousand distinct CDR3 sequences, roughly a sixth observed once, and the top ten hold around 3.5%. The study, taken as a whole, reports: Classification by a 13 V-J model distinguished ophthalmopathy from stable hyperthyroidism.

A few counts support this clonotype. The antigen is not known. This CDR3 spans 19 amino acids. From germline, CDR1 is MGHRA and CDR2 YSYEKL. After removal of 0 bases from V and 9 bases from J, the junction contained 15 bases not matched to a gene. Sequences were obtained from blood. The chain uses TRBV4-1 and TRBJ2-1; 12 bases match TRBD2. The clonotype comes from a woman between 35 and 50 years old with Graves' ophthalmopathy. The CDR3 region is CASSQETLILAGGPGEQFF. The CDR3 nucleotides are TGCGCCAGCAGCCAAGAAACCCTCATTCTAGCGGGAGGGCCGGGTGAGCAGTTCTTC.